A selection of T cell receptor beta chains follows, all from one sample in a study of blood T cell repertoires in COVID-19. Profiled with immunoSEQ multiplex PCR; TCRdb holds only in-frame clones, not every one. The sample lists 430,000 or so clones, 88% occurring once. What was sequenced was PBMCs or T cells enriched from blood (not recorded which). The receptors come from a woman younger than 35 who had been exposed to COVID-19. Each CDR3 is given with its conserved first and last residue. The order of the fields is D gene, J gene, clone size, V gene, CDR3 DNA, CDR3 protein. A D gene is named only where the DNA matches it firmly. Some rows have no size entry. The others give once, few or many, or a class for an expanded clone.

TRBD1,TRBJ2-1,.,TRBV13,TGTGCCAGCAGCTTACTCCCGATTCAGGGGGCATACTACAATGAGCAGTTCTTC,CASSLLPIQGAYYNEQFF
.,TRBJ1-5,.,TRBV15,TGTGCCACCAGCAGAGTCGCAGGGTCGGGCAATCAGCCCCAGCATTTT,CATSRVAGSGNQPQHF
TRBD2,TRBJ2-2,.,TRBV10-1,TGCGCCAGCAGTTTGAGACTAGCGGCCACCGGGGAGCTGTTTTTT,CASSLRLAATGELFF
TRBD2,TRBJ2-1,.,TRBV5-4,TGTGCCAGCAGCGCTCCTAGCGGGAGTACCTACAATGAGCAGTTCTTC,CASSAPSGSTYNEQFF
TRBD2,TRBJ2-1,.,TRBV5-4,TGTGCCAGCAGCTTGAGGAGCGGGATCTTGGCTGAGCAGTTCTTC,CASSLRSGILAEQFF
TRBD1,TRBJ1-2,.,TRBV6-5,TGTGCCAGCAGTCCCGACAGGGGGCGTAACTATGGCTACACCTTC,CASSPDRGRNYGYTF
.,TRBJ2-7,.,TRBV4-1,TGCGCCAGCAGCCAGGCGGGACTGCTCTACGAGCAGTACTTC,CASSQAGLLYEQYF
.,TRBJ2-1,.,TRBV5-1,TGCGCCAGCAGCTCGGACTACTCCTACAATGAGCAGTTCTTC,CASSSDYSYNEQFF
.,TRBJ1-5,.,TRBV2,TGTGCCAGCAGTGACCCGGGGAGCAATCAGCCCCAGCATTTT,CASSDPGSNQPQHF
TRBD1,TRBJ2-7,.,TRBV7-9,TGTGCCAGCAGCCCAGGGGGCTCCAGCTCCTACGAGCAGTACTTC,CASSPGGSSSYEQYF
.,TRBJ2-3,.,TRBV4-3,TGCGCCAGCAGCCAAGATGCGGGGTCGCGGGCAGATACGCAGTATTTT,CASSQDAGSRADTQYF
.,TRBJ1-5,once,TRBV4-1,TGCGCCAGCAGCCAAGATGAGACAGGCGGTCAGCCCCAGCATTTT,CASSQDETGGQPQHF
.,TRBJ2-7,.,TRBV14,TGTGCCAGCAGCCTCCCGGGCGCCGCCCAGGGCGAGCAGTACTTC,CASSLPGAAQGEQYF
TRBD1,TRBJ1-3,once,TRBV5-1,TGCGCCAGCAGCTTGGGGGGACAGACCTTCTCTGGAAACACCATATATTTT,CASSLGGQTFSGNTIYF
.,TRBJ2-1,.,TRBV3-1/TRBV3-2,TGTGCCAGCAGCCAGTCACAGGGTGATGAGCAGTTCTTC,CASSQSQGDEQFF
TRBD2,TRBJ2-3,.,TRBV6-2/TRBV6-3,TGTGCCAGCAGCAGCCTACTAGCGGGGGGAAAAGATACGCAGTATTTT,CASSSLLAGGKDTQYF
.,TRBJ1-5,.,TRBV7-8,TGTGCCAGCAGTTTTGCCGGGTCTGAGTTTAAGTATCAGCCCCAGCATTTT,CASSFAGSEFKYQPQHF
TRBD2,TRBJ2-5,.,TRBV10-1,TGCGCCAGCAGTGACTCGACTAGCGGGAGCTTACGGGAGACCCAGTACTTC,CASSDSTSGSLRETQYF
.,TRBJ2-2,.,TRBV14,TGTGCCAGCAGCCTAGCCAACACCGGGGAGCTGTTTTTT,CASSLANTGELFF
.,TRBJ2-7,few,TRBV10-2,TGCGCCAGCAGTGAGATAGATGTGCAGTACTTC,CASSEIDVQYF
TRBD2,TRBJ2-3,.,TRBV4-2,TGTGCCAGCAGTAGGACTAGCGGGAACACAGATACGCAGTATTTT,CASSRTSGNTDTQYF
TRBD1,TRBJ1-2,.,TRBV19,TGTGCCAGTAGTTCGACAGGGTACTATGGCTACACCTTC,CASSSTGYYGYTF
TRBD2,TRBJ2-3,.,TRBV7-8,TGTGCCAGCAGTTTTAATATTGCCAGCGGGAGTGGGATGAATACGCAGTATTTT,CASSFNIASGSGMNTQYF
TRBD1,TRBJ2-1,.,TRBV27,TGTGCCAGCACCTTGCTGGGACAGGGGAATAATGAGCAGTTCTTC,CASTLLGQGNNEQFF
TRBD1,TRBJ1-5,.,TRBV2,TGTGCCAGCAGTGGGAGACAGGGTATCAAACCCCAGCATTTT,CASSGRQGIKPQHF
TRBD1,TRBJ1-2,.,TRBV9,TGTGCCAGCAGCATGACAGGGATTGGCACTTCATACTATGGCTACACCTTC,CASSMTGIGTSYYGYTF
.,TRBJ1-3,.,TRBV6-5,TGTGCCAGCAGTTACAGCGCTCGGTTTGGAAACACCATATATTTT,CASSYSARFGNTIYF
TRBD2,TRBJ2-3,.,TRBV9,TGTGCCAGCAGCGTAGCCGGCGGGGGGATCCTCACAGATACGCAGTATTTT,CASSVAGGGILTDTQYF
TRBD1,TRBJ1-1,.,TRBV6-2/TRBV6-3,TGTGCCAGCAGTTACTCGACTCAGGGGGGCACTGAAGCTTTCTTT,CASSYSTQGGTEAFF
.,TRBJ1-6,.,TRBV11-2,TGTGCCAGCAGCTTTGTACAGGGTAGTTCACCCCTCCACTTT,CASSFVQGSSPLHF
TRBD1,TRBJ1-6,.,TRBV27,TGTGCCAGCGGGGACAGGGGGGGTTCACCCCTCCACTTT,CASGDRGGSPLHF
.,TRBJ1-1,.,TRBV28,TGTGCCAGCAGTGTACAGGGTGAAGCTTTCTTT,CASSVQGEAFF
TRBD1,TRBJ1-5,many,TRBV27,TGTGCCAGCAGTTCCGGACAGGGTCACGCCCAGCCCCAGCATTTT,CASSSGQGHAQPQHF
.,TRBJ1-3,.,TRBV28,TGTGCCAGCAGTCGTCCGGGACTAGGAGGAGACACCATATATTTT,CASSRPGLGGDTIYF
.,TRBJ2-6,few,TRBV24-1,TGTGCCACCAGTGAAGCAGGGTCTGGGGCCAACGTCCTGACTTTC,CATSEAGSGANVLTF
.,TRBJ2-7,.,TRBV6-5,TGTGCCACGCGACAGGAGAACTACGAGCAGTACTTC,CATRQENYEQYF
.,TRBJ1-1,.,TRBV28,TGTGCCAGCAGTTTATTCCGAGACAGTGGGGGGGACGCTTTCTTT,CASSLFRDSGGDAFF
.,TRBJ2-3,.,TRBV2,TGTGCCAGCAGTGAAGCGCGGGGACAGAGCACAGATACGCAGTATTTT,CASSEARGQSTDTQYF
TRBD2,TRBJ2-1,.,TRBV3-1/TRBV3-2,TGTGCCAGCAGTCTTATCCCGGGACTAGCGGTGGGGCCCAATGAGCAGTTCTTC,CASSLIPGLAVGPNEQFF
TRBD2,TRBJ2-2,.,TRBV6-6,TGTGCCAGCAGTCAACTGGGACTAGCCACGTCCCGCACCGGGGAGCTGTTTTTT,CASSQLGLATSRTGELFF
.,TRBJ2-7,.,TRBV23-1,TGCGCCAGCAGTCAACCGTGCGAGCAGTACTTC,CASSQPCEQYF
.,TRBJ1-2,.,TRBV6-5,TGTGCCAGCAGTTACTCGATCAGAAAATGGGGCTACACCTTC,CASSYSIRKWGYTF
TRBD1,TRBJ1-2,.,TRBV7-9,TGTGCCAGCAGCTTAGATATTGGACAGGTTTACTTCTATGGCTACACCTTC,CASSLDIGQVYFYGYTF
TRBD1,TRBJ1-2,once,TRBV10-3,TGTGCCATCAGTGGCGGTGTTGGACAGGGCGGGGCCTACACCTTC,CAISGGVGQGGAYTF